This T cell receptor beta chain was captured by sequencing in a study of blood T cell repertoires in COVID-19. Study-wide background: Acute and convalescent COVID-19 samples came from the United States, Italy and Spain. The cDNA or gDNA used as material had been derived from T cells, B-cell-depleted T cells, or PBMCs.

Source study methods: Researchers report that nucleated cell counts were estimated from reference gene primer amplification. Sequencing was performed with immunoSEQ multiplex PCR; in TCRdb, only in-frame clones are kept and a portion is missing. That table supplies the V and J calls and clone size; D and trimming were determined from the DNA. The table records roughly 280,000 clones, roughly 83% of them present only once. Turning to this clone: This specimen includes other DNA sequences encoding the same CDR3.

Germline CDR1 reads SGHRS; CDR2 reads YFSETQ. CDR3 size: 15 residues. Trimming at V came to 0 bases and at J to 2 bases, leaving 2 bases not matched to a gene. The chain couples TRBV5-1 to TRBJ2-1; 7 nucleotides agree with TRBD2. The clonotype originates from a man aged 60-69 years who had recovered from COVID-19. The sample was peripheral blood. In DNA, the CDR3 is TGCGCCAGCAGCTTGGCGGGGGGAGCCTACAATGAGCAGTTCTTC. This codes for CASSLAGGAYNEQFF. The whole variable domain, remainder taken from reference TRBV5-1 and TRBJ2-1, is KAGVTQTPRYLIKTRGQQVTLSCSPISGHRSVSWYQQTPGQGLQFLFEYFSETQRNKGNFPGRFSGRQFSNSRSEMNVSTLELGDSALYLCASSLAGGAYNEQFFGPGTRLTVL.